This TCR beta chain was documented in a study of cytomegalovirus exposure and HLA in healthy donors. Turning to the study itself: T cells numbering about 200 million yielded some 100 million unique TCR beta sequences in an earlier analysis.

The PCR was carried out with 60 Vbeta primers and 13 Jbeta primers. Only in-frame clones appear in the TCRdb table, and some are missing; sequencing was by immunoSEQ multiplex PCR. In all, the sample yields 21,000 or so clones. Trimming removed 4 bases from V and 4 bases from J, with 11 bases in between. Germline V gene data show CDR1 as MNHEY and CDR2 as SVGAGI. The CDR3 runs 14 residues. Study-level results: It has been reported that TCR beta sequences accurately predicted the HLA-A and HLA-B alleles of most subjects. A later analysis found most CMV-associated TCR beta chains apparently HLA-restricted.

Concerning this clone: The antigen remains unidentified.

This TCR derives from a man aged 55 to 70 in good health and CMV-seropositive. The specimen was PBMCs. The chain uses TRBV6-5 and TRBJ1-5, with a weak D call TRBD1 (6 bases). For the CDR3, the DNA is TGTGCCAGCAGTTCTGAAAGGGGGAATCAGCCCCAGCATTTT. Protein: CASSSERGNQPQHF.